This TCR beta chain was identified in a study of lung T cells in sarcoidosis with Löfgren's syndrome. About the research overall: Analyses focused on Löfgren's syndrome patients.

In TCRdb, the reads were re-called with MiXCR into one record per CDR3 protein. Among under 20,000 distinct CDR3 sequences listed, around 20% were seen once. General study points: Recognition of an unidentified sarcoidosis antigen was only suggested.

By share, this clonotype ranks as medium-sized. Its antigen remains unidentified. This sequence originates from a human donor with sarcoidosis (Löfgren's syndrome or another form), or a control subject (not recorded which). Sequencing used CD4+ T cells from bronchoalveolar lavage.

The CDR3 sequence is CASSLSLSSGNEQFF. CDR3 DNA: TGTGCCAGCAGTTTATCGTTGAGTTCCGGCAATGAGCAGTTCTTC. The V call is TRBV27, the J call TRBJ2-1, with D uncertain. This CDR3 region has 15 residues. The V gene's germline CDR1 is MNHEY and CDR2 SMNVEV (reference sequence). Trimming shortened V by 0 bases and J by 6 bases, and 12 bases separated the two germline ends.